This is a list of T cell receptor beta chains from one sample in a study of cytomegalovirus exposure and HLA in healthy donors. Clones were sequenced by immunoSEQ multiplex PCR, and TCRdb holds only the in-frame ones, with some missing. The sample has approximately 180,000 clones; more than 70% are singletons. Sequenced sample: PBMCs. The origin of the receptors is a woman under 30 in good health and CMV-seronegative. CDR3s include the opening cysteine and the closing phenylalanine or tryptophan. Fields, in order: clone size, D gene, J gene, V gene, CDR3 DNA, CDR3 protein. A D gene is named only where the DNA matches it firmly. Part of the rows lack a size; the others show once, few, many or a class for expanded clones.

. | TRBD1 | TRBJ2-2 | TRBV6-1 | TGTGCCAGCAGTCCGGGACAGGGAGTCACCGGGGAGCTGTTTTTT | CASSPGQGVTGELFF
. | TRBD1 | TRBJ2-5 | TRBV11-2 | TGTGCCAGCAGCCTTGGACAGGGGGAAGAGACCCAGTACTTC | CASSLGQGEETQYF
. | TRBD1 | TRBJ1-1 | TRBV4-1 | TGCGCCAGCAGCCAGACAGGGACTGAAGCTTTCTTT | CASSQTGTEAFF
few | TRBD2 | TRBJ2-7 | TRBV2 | TGTGCCAGCATGGCCTCGGGACTAGCGGTTTCCTACGAGCAGTACTTC | CASMASGLAVSYEQYF
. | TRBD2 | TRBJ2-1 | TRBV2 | TGTGCCAGCAGATACCTAGCGGGCAGTGAGCAGTTCTTC | CASRYLAGSEQFF
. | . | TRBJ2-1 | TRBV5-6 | TGTGCCAGCAGCCTCATTGGGGGGTTCGCCTACAATGAGCAGTTCTTC | CASSLIGGFAYNEQFF
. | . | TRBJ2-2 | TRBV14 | TGTGCCAGCAGCTACCGAGTCACCGGAGGCGACACCGGGGAGCTGTTTTTT | CASSYRVTGGDTGELFF
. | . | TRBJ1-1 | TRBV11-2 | TGTGCCAGCAGCTTAGTGGCAGGGGTTGGCACTGAAGCTTTCTTT | CASSLVAGVGTEAFF
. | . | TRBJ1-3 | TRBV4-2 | TGTGCCAGCAGCCAAGAAGGAGGACCGCTTTCCACCTCTGGAAACACCATATATTTT | CASSQEGGPLSTSGNTIYF
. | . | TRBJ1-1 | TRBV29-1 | TGCAGCGTCATGACCGAGGGCACTGAAGCTTTCTTT | CSVMTEGTEAFF
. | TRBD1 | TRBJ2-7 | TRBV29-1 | TGCAGCGTTGAATTGGGGGACAGGGTTCCCCGCTACGAGCAGTACTTC | CSVELGDRVPRYEQYF
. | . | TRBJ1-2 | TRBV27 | TGTGCCAGCAGTTCCTCCCAGGGGTTTTATGGCTACACCTTC | CASSSSQGFYGYTF
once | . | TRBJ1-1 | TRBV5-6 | TGTGCCAGCAGCTTTACGGGTTCCCTTTGGGACACTGAAGCTTTCTTT | CASSFTGSLWDTEAFF
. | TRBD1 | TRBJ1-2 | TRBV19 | TGTGCCAGTAGTATCAGGGGGCCGGACTATGGCTACACCTTC | CASSIRGPDYGYTF
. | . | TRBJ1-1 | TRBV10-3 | TGTGCCATCAGCGGTAAACAAGGACAGAACACTGAAGCTTTCTTT | CAISGKQGQNTEAFF
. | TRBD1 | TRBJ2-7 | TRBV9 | TGTGCCAGCAGCGCCTCCGGGACAGGGGGATACGAGCAGTACTTC | CASSASGTGGYEQYF
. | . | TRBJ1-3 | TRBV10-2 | TGCGCCAGCAGTGATCCCTCACGAGGCTCTGGAAACACCATATATTTT | CASSDPSRGSGNTIYF
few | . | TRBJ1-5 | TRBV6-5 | TGTGCCAGCAGTTTTTTACAGGATCAGCCCCAGCATTTT | CASSFLQDQPQHF
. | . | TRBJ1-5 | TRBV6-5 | TGTGCCAGCAGTTACTCGCCGGTTCATCAGCCCCAGCATTTT | CASSYSPVHQPQHF
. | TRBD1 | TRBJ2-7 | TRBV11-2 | TGTGCCAGCAGCTTCGACAGGGGAGCTTACGAGCAGTACTTC | CASSFDRGAYEQYF
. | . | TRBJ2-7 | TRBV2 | TGTGCCAGCGGAGCCCTGAGCTCCTACGAGCAGTACTTC | CASGALSSYEQYF
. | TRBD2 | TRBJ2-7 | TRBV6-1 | TGTGCCAACAGTGGAATGACTAGCGGGAGGGAAGAGTACTTC | CANSGMTSGREEYF
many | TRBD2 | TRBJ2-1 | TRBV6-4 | TGTGCCAGCAGCGGGACTAGCGGGTACAATGAGCAGTTCTTC | CASSGTSGYNEQFF
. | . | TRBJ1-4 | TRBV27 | TGTGCCAGCAGTTTATCGGAGGGTCTGGTGAGGGAAAAACTGTTTTTT | CASSLSEGLVREKLFF
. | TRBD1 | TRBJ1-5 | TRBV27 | TGTGCCAGCAGTTTAGTTTCCTTCGGGGACAGGTCCAATCAGCCCCAGCATTTT | CASSLVSFGDRSNQPQHF
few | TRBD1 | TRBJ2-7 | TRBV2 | TGTGCCAGGGGGACAGGGGGTAGAAACGAGCAGTACTTC | CARGTGGRNEQYF
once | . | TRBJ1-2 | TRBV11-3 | TGTGCCAGCAGCTGGAGCCCGGCCTTC | CASSWSPAF
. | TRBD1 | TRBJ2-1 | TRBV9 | TGTGCCAGCAGCGTAGCTTCTCGGACAGGTCGCTCCTACAATGAGCAGTTCTTC | CASSVASRTGRSYNEQFF
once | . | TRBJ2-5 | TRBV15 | TGTGCCACCAGCAGAGATCACGGGAACGGGAGGACCCAGTACTTC | CATSRDHGNGRTQYF
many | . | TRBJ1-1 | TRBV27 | TGTGCCAGCAGTTTATCGAATACGGGGAACACTGAAGCTTTCTTT | CASSLSNTGNTEAFF
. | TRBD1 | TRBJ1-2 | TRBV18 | TGTGCCAGCTCATCTCAACAGGGGGTGGAAGGCTACACCTTC | CASSSQQGVEGYTF
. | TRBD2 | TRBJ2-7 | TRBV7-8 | TGTGCCAGCAGCTTACTAGGGTTTGGCGGGAGGGCCTTCGAGCAGTACTTC | CASSLLGFGGRAFEQYF
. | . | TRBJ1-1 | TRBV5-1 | TGCGCCAGCAGCTTGGCTGGGACACTCAAGACTGAAGCTTTCTTT | CASSLAGTLKTEAFF
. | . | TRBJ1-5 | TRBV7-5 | TGTGTCAGAAGCCCCCGACAGGGATGGCATTTT | CVRSPRQGWHF
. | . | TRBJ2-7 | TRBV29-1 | TGCAGCGTCGCTGGAGGGAGCTACGAGCAGTACTTC | CSVAGGSYEQYF
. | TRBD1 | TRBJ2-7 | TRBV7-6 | TGTGCCAGCAGCTCACGACAGGGGGCTGACGAGCAGTACTTC | CASSSRQGADEQYF
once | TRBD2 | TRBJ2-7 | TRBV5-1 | TGCGCCAGCAGCTTGGGACCGACTAGCGGGATGGGTGGCTCCTACGAGCAGTACTTC | CASSLGPTSGMGGSYEQYF
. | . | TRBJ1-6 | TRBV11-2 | TGTGCCAGCAGCTTAAGGCTGGGGAGGGGGAGTTCACCCCTCCACTTT | CASSLRLGRGSSPLHF
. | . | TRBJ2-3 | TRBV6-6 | TGTGCCAGCATAGAGACTCTCGGGGATACGCAGTATTTT | CASIETLGDTQYF
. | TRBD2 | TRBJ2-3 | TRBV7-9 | TGTGCCAGCAGCTTAGCGCGTAGCGGGACGTCTACTAGCACAGATACGCAGTATTTT | CASSLARSGTSTSTDTQYF
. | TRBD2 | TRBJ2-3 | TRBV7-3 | TGTGCCAGCAGCCCTAGCGGACCCACAGATACGCAGTATTTT | CASSPSGPTDTQYF
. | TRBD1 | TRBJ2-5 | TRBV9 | TGTGCCAGCAGCGTTGGGACAGCCTCCGGGGAGACCCAGTACTTC | CASSVGTASGETQYF
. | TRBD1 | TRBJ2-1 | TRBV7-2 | TGTGCCAGCAGCCCCGGACAGGTAAGATGGAATGAGCAGTTCTTC | CASSPGQVRWNEQFF
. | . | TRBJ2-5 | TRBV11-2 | TGTGCCAGCAGCGCAGGTCAAGAGACCCAGTACTTC | CASSAGQETQYF
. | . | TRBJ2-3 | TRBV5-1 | TGCGCCAGCAGCCTAAACAGGGGAGGAGATACGCAGTATTTT | CASSLNRGGDTQYF
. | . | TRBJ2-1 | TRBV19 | TGTGCCAGTAGCAGGGACTTAAACTTGGGGAATGAGCAGTTCTTC | CASSRDLNLGNEQFF
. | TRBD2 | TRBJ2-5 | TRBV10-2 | TGCGCCAGCAGTGAGTCACGCGCAAGCGGGAGGGAAGAGACCCAGTACTTC | CASSESRASGREETQYF
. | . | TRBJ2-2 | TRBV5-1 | TGCGCCAGCAGCTTGGCTGGCGGGGATGGCGGGGAGCTGTTTTTT | CASSLAGGDGGELFF
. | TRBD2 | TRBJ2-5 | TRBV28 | TGTGCCAGCAGTTTAAGTTCGGGGGGTGGGACCCAGTACTTC | CASSLSSGGGTQYF
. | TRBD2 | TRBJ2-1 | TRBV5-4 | TGTGCCAGCAGCACGGGACTAGCAGAATACAATGAGCAGTTCTTC | CASSTGLAEYNEQFF
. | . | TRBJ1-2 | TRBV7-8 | TGTGCCAGCAGCTCCCTCAGTTTTAACTATGGCTACACCTTC | CASSSLSFNYGYTF
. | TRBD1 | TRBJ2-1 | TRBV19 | TGTGCCAGTAGTATAAACGGGGACAGCCGCTACAATGAGCAGTTCTTC | CASSINGDSRYNEQFF
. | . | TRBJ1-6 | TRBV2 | TGTGCCAGCAGAGATAACAAAGGGGATTCACCCCTCCACTTT | CASRDNKGDSPLHF
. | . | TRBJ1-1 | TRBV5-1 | TGCGCCAGCAGCTTCCTCGGGGGAGGCGACACTGAAGCTTTCTTT | CASSFLGGGDTEAFF
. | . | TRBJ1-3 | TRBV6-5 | TGTGCCAGCAGTTACGAAGGGGCGGGAAACACCATATATTTT | CASSYEGAGNTIYF
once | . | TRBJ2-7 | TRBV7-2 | TGTGCCAGCAGCTTGGGGACAATCTCCTACGAGCAGTACTTC | CASSLGTISYEQYF
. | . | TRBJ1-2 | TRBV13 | TGTGCCAGCAGCTCTCGGGAGGAATCTAACTATGGCTACACCTTC | CASSSREESNYGYTF
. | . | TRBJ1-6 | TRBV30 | TGTGCCTGGGTACTGGGAAAGACAGGATCATCACCCCTCCACTTT | CAWVLGKTGSSPLHF